Each of the 2 T cell receptor beta chains below was sequenced from the same sample in a study of shared clonotypes between healthy human individuals. The protocol was immunoSEQ multiplex PCR, while the TCRdb copy is restricted to in-frame clones and leaves out a portion. The repertoire has 1,100,000 or so clones, around 82% of them found once; the top ten carry around 0.47%. The sample was memory CD4+ T cells from PBMCs. The subset here: CD45RA-negative fraction. These receptors all come from a man between 18 and 35 years old in good health. Some clones in this sample may be carry-over from other donors' samples.

This rearrangement joins TRBV7-2 to TRBJ1-2, with TRBD1 as a possible D gene (5 bases). The V and J ends lost 2 bases and 8 bases respectively, with 9 bases between them. CDR1 and CDR2 (germline): SGHTA, FQGNSA. This CDR3 has 12 amino acids. The CDR3 DNA is TGTGCCAGCAGCTTAAGACAGCGCGGCTACACCTTC. Translated, it gives CASSLRQRGYTF.

This clone was detected a few times. The CDR3 reads CASSGRVGYGYTF. CDR3 DNA sequence: TGTGCCAGCAGCGGCAGGGTTGGCTATGGCTACACCTTC. This sequence joins TRBV27 and TRBJ1-2; D is possibly TRBD1 (5 bases). This CDR3 comprises 13 residues. Trimming pared 6 bases from V and 4 bases from J, leaving 12 bases between. Germline loops: CDR1 MNHEY, CDR2 SMNVEV (reference sequence).